This T cell receptor beta chain was sequenced in a study of blood T cell repertoires in COVID-19. CDR3 length: 13 residues. Germline CDR1 reads LGHNT; CDR2 reads FRNRAP. Trimming took off 6 bases at V and 4 bases at J, with 12 bases between the two ends. Original processing methods: Nucleated cell counts were estimated from reference gene primer amplification. Assay: immunoSEQ multiplex PCR; the TCRdb copy retains only in-frame clones and omits some. The V and J calls and clone size come from that table; D and trimming were worked out from the DNA. Altogether 280,000 or so clones are present, 70% to 90% being singletons, with the ten largest covering around 2.1%.

The rearrangement uses TRBV12-5 and TRBJ1-1, with D unresolved. This TCR was sampled from a man aged 30 to 45 who had recovered from COVID-19. Sequences were obtained from PBMCs or T cells enriched from blood (not recorded which). CDR3 in DNA: TGTGCTAGTGGGTGGACGGAGGGCACTGAAGCTTTCTTT. Its protein is CASGWTEGTEAFF.